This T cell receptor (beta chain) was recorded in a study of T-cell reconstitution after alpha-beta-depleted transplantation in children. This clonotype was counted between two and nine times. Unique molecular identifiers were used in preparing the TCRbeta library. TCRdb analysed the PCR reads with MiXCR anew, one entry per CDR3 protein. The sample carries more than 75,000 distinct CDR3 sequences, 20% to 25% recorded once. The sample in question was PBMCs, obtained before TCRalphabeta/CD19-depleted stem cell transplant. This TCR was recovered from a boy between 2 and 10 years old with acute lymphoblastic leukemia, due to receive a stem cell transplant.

The CDR3: CASSRRPPSGTPGETQYF. The CDR3, as DNA: TGTGCCAGCAGCCGCCGGCCCCCTAGCGGAACCCCGGGGGAGACCCAGTACTTC. V usage is TRBV4-2 and J usage is TRBJ2-5; 7 nucleotides align to TRBD2. In germline, CDR1 is LGHNA, CDR2 YNFKEQ. The CDR3 has 18 amino acids. V was clipped by 4 bases and J by 5 bases; unmatched bases: 19.